Below are 24 T cell receptor beta chains sequenced from a single sample in a study of cytomegalovirus exposure and HLA in healthy donors. A multiplex PCR was run with 60 Vbeta primers and 13 Jbeta primers. Some clones are missing from TCRdb's copy, which holds only in-frame ones; the method was immunoSEQ multiplex PCR. The sample records 150,000 to 200,000 clones, 70% to 80% being singletons. Sequenced: PBMCs. Source of these receptors: a woman aged 45-59 years in good health and CMV-seronegative.

This chain uses TRBV7-9 with TRBJ2-2; 8 bases match TRBD1. This CDR3 spans 15 amino acids. Germline values: CDR1 SEHNR, CDR2 FQNEAQ (reference sequence). V lost 5 bases and J lost 6; bases outside the gene matches: 8. CDR3 protein: CASSTGQGRAGELFF. Written as DNA, the CDR3 is TGTGCCAGCAGCACAGGACAGGGTCGGGCCGGGGAGCTGTTTTTT.

The chain carries TRBV10-2 and TRBJ2-4; no definite D call. Trimming cost V 8 bases and J 5 bases, with 4 bases left between them. The germline gives CDR1 WSHSY, CDR2 SAAADI. The CDR3 loop spans 10 amino acids. The CDR3 protein is CASFENIQYF. Here the CDR3 DNA reads TGCGCCAGCTTCGAAAACATTCAGTACTTC.

The CDR3, as DNA: TGTGCCAGCAGTGCATCCGGAGATACGCAGTATTTT. It specifies CASSASGDTQYF. The chain combines TRBV2 with TRBJ2-3; D gene ambiguous. Germline V gene sequence: CDR1 SNHLY, CDR2 FYNNEI. CDR3 length equals 12 residues. V was clipped by 4 bases and J by 5 bases, with 7 bases between them.

The rearrangement uses TRBV5-1 and TRBJ2-7, with 9 bases that match TRBD1. Germline V CDR1 and CDR2: SGHRS, YFSETQ. The ends lost 8 bases at V and 7 bases at J; junction bases unmatched: 22. The CDR3 spans 17 residues. DNA for the CDR3: TGCGCCAGTAACCGAGACCCCCGGGACAGGGATGTTCGAGAGCAGTACTTC. This sequence encodes CASNRDPRDRDVREQYF.

This clone was seen only a few times. This chain links TRBV19 with TRBJ2-7, with D possibly TRBD1 on 5 matching bases. Trimming removed 6 bases at V and 0 bases at J, with 18 bases between. CDR3 length equals 16 residues. Germline V CDR1 and CDR2: LNHDA, SQIVND (reference sequence). DNA for the CDR3: TGTGCCAGTAGGGGATTTACAGGCCTAAACTCCTACGAGCAGTACTTC. This codes for CASRGFTGLNSYEQYF. The complete variable domain, with remaining parts taken from reference TRBV19 and TRBJ2-7, reads DGGITQSPKYLFRKEGQNVTLSCEQNLNHDAMYWYRQDPGQGLRLIYYSQIVNDFQKGDIAEGYSVSREKKESFPLTVTSAQKNPTAFYLCASRGFTGLNSYEQYFGPGTRLTVT.

As DNA, the CDR3 is TGTGCCAGCTCACCACCCTCGGTCGCGGGAGGCTACACCTTC. Translating gives CASSPPSVAGGYTF. The J gene is TRBJ1-2, the V gene TRBV18; unclear D gene. The length of the CDR3 is 14 residues. Germline loops: CDR1 KGHSH, CDR2 LQKENI. V was clipped by 0 bases and J by 8 bases, with 13 bases between them. The full variable domain, its missing parts supplied by reference TRBV18 and TRBJ1-2, is NAGVMQNPRHLVRRRGQEARLRCSPMKGHSHVYWYRQLPEEGLKFMVYLQKENIIDESGMPKERFSAEFPKEGPSILRIQQVVRGDSAAYFCASSPPSVAGGYTFGSGTRLTVV.

The CDR3 here is CASQGVVENSPLHF. CDR3 in DNA: TGTGCCAGTCAGGGTGTAGTTGAGAATTCACCCCTCCACTTT. The chain joins TRBV27 to TRBJ1-6; possibly TRBD1 for D (5 bases). The ends were cut back, 9 bases at V and 7 bases at J, with 16 bases in the middle. The CDR3 is 14 amino acids. Germline values: CDR1 MNHEY, CDR2 SMNVEV (reference sequence).

The V gene is TRBV27, the J gene TRBJ1-4; 8 positions match TRBD1. J lost 7 bases, V lost 6 bases, and 13 bases had no gene match. CDR3 length: 16 residues. Germline V gene data show CDR1 as MNHEY and CDR2 as SMNVEV (reference sequence). The CDR3 loop is CASRWTGLREGEKLFF. The CDR3 nucleotides are TGTGCCAGCAGATGGACAGGGTTGAGGGAAGGTGAAAAACTGTTTTTT.

Only a few counts were recorded for this clone. J is TRBJ1-4 and V is TRBV15; 7 bases are a match to TRBD1. CDR1 is LNHNV, CDR2 YYDKDF, per germline (reference sequence). The CDR3 loop spans 14 amino acids. V shed 3 bases and J 8 bases; nucleotides not matched to a gene: 6. CDR3 loop: CATSSRGIGEKLFF. The CDR3, as DNA: TGTGCCACCAGCAGCAGGGGGATTGGAGAAAAACTGTTTTTT.

The count of this clone is one. The chain uses TRBV7-2 and TRBJ2-5; a possible D gene is TRBD1 (7 bases). V lost 5 bases to trimming and J lost 11 bases, with 24 bases between them. Germline V CDR1 and CDR2: SGHTA, FQGNSA. The CDR3 length is 15 residues. DNA of the CDR3: TGTGCCAGCAGCGCCGGGACAGTGGGCCAGGGGGGTCAGTACTTC. Its translation is CASSAGTVGQGGQYF.

J is TRBJ1-5 and V is TRBV27; D is perhaps TRBD1 (5 bases). Between the trimmed V and J ends, which lost 0 bases and 3 bases, there was a span of 12 bases. CDR1 MNHEY and CDR2 SMNVEV come from the germline V gene (reference sequence). This CDR3 contains 16 residues. The CDR3 nucleotides read TGTGCCAGCAGTTTATCCCAGGGAGGGATCAATCAGCCCCAGCATTTT. Amino acid sequence: CASSLSQGGINQPQHF.

The chain joins TRBV7-9 to TRBJ2-1; TRBD2 matches 10 bases. V lost 4 bases and J lost 0; bases outside the gene matches: 9. The CDR3 extends over 18 amino acids. Germline values: CDR1 SEHNR, CDR2 FQNEAQ (reference sequence). The CDR3 DNA reads TGTGCCAGCAGCTCATCCCAAACTAGCGGGATCTCCTACAATGAGCAGTTCTTC. Amino acids: CASSSSQTSGISYNEQFF.

V is TRBV28 and J is TRBJ1-5, with 8 bases identical to TRBD1. The length of the CDR3 is 15 residues. The germline V gene has CDR1 MDHEN and CDR2 SYDVKM. J was trimmed by 1 base and V by 6 bases; bases with no gene match: 5. The CDR3 nucleotides read TGTGCCAGCAGGAAACAGGGGGTAAGCAATCAGCCCCAGCATTTT. Its translation: CASRKQGVSNQPQHF.

The chain has TRBV5-6 and TRBJ2-5; tentative D call: TRBD1 (5 bases). The assigned J gene may be wrong: the sequence end matches TRBJ2-7 better. CDR1 is SGHDT and CDR2 is YYEEEE in the germline V gene. The CDR3 consists of 15 residues. CDR3 loop: CASSLWAGKAYEQYF. The CDR3 bases are TGTGCCAGCAGCTTGTGGGCAGGGAAAGCCTACGAGCAGTACTTC.

V gene TRBV6-1 combines with J gene TRBJ1-3; 7 positions match TRBD1. The V gene end was trimmed by 7 bases and the J gene end by 0 bases; junction bases not matched to a gene: 6. The germline CDR1 and CDR2 sequences are MNHNS and SASEGT. The CDR3 has 15 residues. DNA for the CDR3: TGTGCCAGCACCGACAGGGAGACCTCTGGAAACACCATATATTTT. This gives the protein CASTDRETSGNTIYF.

This chain uses TRBV9 with TRBJ2-3; D is ambiguous. From germline, CDR1 is SGDLS and CDR2 YYNGEE. This CDR3 is built from 14 residues. With 4 bases removed from V and 4 bases from J, the gap between germline ends came to 13 bases. In nucleotides, the CDR3 is TGTGCCAGCAGCCTCTTCTCCCCCCCAGATACGCAGTATTTT. It yields the protein CASSLFSPPDTQYF. Full variable domain (missing parts from reference TRBV9 and TRBJ2-3): DSGVTQTPKHLITATGQRVTLRCSPRSGDLSVYWYQQSLDQGLQFLIQYYNGEERAKGNILERFSAQQFPDLHSELNLSSLELGDSALYFCASSLFSPPDTQYFGPGTRLTVL.

The chain combines TRBV7-6 with TRBJ2-3, with D tentatively TRBD2 (6 bases). Per germline, CDR1 SGHVS and CDR2 FNYEAQ. V lost 5 bases, J lost 2 bases, and 14 bases lay in between. The CDR3 runs to 15 residues. CDR3 nucleotide sequence: TGTGCCAGCAGCCATGCGGCGGGGAACACAGATACGCAGTATTTT. It codes for CASSHAAGNTDTQYF.

The genes are TRBV18 and TRBJ2-5; 8 bases are a match to TRBD1. V gave up 4 bases and J gave up 4 bases; unmatched junction bases: 11. Germline V lookup: CDR1 KGHSH, CDR2 LQKENI. This CDR3 contains 16 residues. The CDR3 here is CASSRTYRGVGETQYF. In DNA form, the CDR3 reads TGTGCCAGCTCACGGACTTACAGGGGGGTTGGAGAGACCCAGTACTTC.

This chain uses TRBV11-3 with TRBJ2-7; 10 nucleotides align to TRBD2. The CDR3 has 15 amino acids. The junction had 6 bases not matched to a gene; V was cut back by 4 bases and J by 3 bases. Germline V gives CDR1 SGHNT, CDR2 YENEEA. The CDR3 nucleotides read TGTGCCAGCAGCTCCTCCCTAGCGGGGGTCTACGAGCAGTACTTC. Its protein product is CASSSSLAGVYEQYF. The whole variable domain, filled in from reference TRBV11-3 and TRBJ2-7, reads EAGVVQSPRYKIIEKKQPVAFWCNPISGHNTLYWYLQNLGQGPELLIRYENEEAVDDSQLPKDRFSAERLKGVDSTLKIQPAELGDSAVYLCASSSSLAGVYEQYFGPGTRLTVT.

The J gene is TRBJ2-3, the V gene TRBV4-3; 8 nucleotides match TRBD2. Germline assignment: CDR1 LGHNA and CDR2 YSLEER. The CDR3 is 16 residues long. Germline trimming cut 0 bases from V and 6 bases from J; bases unmatched to any gene: 8. The CDR3 sequence: CASSQEEGTRGDTQYF. The CDR3 DNA follows: TGCGCCAGCAGCCAAGAGGAGGGGACTAGAGGGGATACGCAGTATTTT.

V is TRBV28 and J is TRBJ1-4, with 7 bases matching TRBD1. Germline V CDR1 and CDR2: MDHEN, SYDVKM. The junction had 7 bases not matched to a gene; V was cut back by 5 bases and J by 7 bases. CDR3 length: 14 amino acids. The chain's CDR3 is CASSQGGAGEKLFF. CDR3 nucleotides: TGTGCCAGCAGTCAAGGGGGCGCGGGTGAAAAACTGTTTTTT. The full variable domain, its missing parts supplied by reference TRBV28 and TRBJ1-4, is DVKVTQSSRYLVKRTGEKVFLECVQDMDHENMFWYRQDPGLGLRLIYFSYDVKMKEKGDIPEGYSVSREKKERFSLILESASTNQTSMYLCASSQGGAGEKLFFGSGTQLSVL.

CDR3 DNA: TGTGCCAGCAGCTTGGAGCCCCTTCCACCCGGGGAGCTGTTTTTT. Its protein product is CASSLEPLPPGELFF. J is TRBJ2-2 and V is TRBV5-5; no reliable D call. The V and J ends lost 0 bases and 6 bases respectively, with 12 bases between them. This CDR3 comprises 15 residues. Germline lookup yields CDR1 SGHKS and CDR2 YYEKEE (reference sequence).

The V and J genes are TRBV6-5 and TRBJ2-5; 11 nucleotides match TRBD2. The CDR3 is 16 residues long. Germline-derived CDR1 and CDR2 are MNHEY and SVGAGI. The junction had 16 bases not matched to a gene; V was cut back by 3 bases and J by 13 bases. This chain's CDR3 is CASSYGIPGTSGLPYF. The CDR3 nucleotides are TGTGCCAGCAGTTATGGGATCCCGGGGACTAGCGGTTTACCGTACTTC.

The CDR3: CASSVALTDTGELFF. The CDR3 DNA reads TGTGCCAGCAGCGTAGCCCTGACAGACACCGGGGAGCTGTTTTTT. The chain is built from TRBV9 and TRBJ2-2; D might be TRBD1 (5 bases). CDR3 length: 15 residues. Trimming took off 0 bases at V and 3 bases at J, with 9 bases between the two ends. Germline V gene sequence: CDR1 SGDLS, CDR2 YYNGEE.